These 17 T cell receptor beta chains originate from one sample sequenced in a study of T and B cells in COVID-19 patients. TRB rearrangements were amplified by multiplex PCR with BIOMED2 TRB-A/B primers. MiXCR, applied by TCRdb to the multiplex PCR reads, yields one record per CDR3 protein. This sample has 6,000 or so distinct CDR3 sequences, with roughly 26% found just once. Blood genomic DNA input for TRB amplification was 250-500 ng. The specimen sequenced was blood. These receptors were collected from a human donor with active COVID-19.

This chain joins TRBV12-3 or TRBV12-4 and TRBJ1-1; 10 bases line up with TRBD1. The CDR3 is 14 amino acids. Germline trimming cut 3 bases from V and 4 bases from J; bases unmatched to any gene: 2. The CDR3 here is CASSLGQGTTEAFF. The CDR3 DNA is TGTGCCAGCAGTTTGGGACAGGGGACCACTGAAGCTTTCTTT.

Remarks on this clonotype: A read error may be the cause here, since a much bigger clone is one base away. The conserved phenylalanine or tryptophan normally closing the CDR3 is absent here, so this likely arose from a read error. The chain combines TRBV15 with TRBJ1-2, with 7 bases lining up with TRBD1. Germline loops: CDR1 LNHNV, CDR2 YYDKDF (reference sequence). The CDR3 spans 15 residues. V dropped 1 base and J dropped 1; count of bases not matched to a gene: 3. This CDR3 reads CATSRGTGVNYGYTY. CDR3 DNA sequence: TGTGCCACCAGCAGAGGCACAGGGGTTAACTATGGCTACACCTAC.

This clonotype showed up many times. The V gene is TRBV6-2 or TRBV6-3, the J gene TRBJ1-4, with D tentatively TRBD1 (5 bases). The CDR3 has 13 amino acids. The germline CDR1 and CDR2 sequences are MNHEY and SVGEGT. With 2 bases removed from V and 8 bases from J, the gap between germline ends came to 9 bases. The CDR3, as DNA: TGTGCCAGCAGTTACAAGAGGGGAGAAAAACTGTTTTTT. Its translation is CASSYKRGEKLFF.

This clonotype ranks as medium-sized (0.01 to 0.1%). This chain joins TRBV6-6 and TRBJ2-1, with TRBD2 matching over 8 bases. Germline V gene sequence: CDR1 MNHNY, CDR2 SVGAGI (reference sequence). The CDR3 extends over 12 amino acids. V was pared by 2 bases and J by 15 bases, with 6 bases of the junction left unmatched. The CDR3 DNA reads as TGTGCCAGCAGTTACACCTCGGGAGGGACGTTCTTC. Residues: CASSYTSGGTFF.

Judged by abundance, this clonotype is medium-sized. The CDR3 region is CASSLLGLSTGELFF. For the CDR3, the DNA is TGTGCCAGCAGCTTGTTGGGGCTGTCCACCGGGGAGCTGTTTTTT. J is TRBJ2-2 and V is TRBV5-4; perhaps TRBD1 as D (5 bases). In germline, CDR1 is SGHNT, CDR2 YYREEE (reference sequence). This CDR3 contains 15 residues. The V end was cut by 1 base, the J end by 4 bases, with 11 bases between.

This chain uses TRBV20-1 with TRBJ2-7, with 9 bases that match TRBD2. CDR1 and CDR2 (germline): DFQATT, SNEGSKA (reference sequence). This CDR3 has 15 residues. Trimming at V came to 3 bases and at J to 2 bases, leaving 8 bases not matched to a gene. The CDR3 coding sequence is TGCAGTGCTAGGGGGCTAGCGGGACCCCCCTACGAGCAGTACTTC. This gives the protein CSARGLAGPPYEQYF.

This clonotype ranks as medium-sized. The chain recombines TRBV19 with TRBJ1-5, with TRBD1 matching over 7 bases. The CDR3 loop spans 15 amino acids. Looked up from germline, CDR1 is LNHDA and CDR2 is SQIVND (reference sequence). Trimming removed 8 bases from V and 0 bases from J; junction bases left unmatched: 7. The CDR3 sequence is CASHDRAYSNQPQHF. The CDR3 DNA sequence: TGTGCCAGTCACGACAGGGCTTATAGCAATCAGCCCCAGCATTTT.

By frequency in the sample, this clonotype is medium-sized (0.01 to 0.1%). V and J are TRBV29-1 and TRBJ1-3, with 9 bases identical to TRBD1. Germline CDR1 reads SQVTM; CDR2 reads ANQGSEA. The junction had 8 bases not matched to a gene; V was cut back by 7 bases and J by 7 bases. The CDR3 spans 13 residues. The CDR3 here is CSAKTGGRNTIYF. In DNA, the CDR3 is TGCAGCGCCAAAACAGGGGGCCGTAACACCATATATTTT.

This clonotype turned up a few times. This CDR3 reads CSARGQNQPQHF. CDR3 sequence (DNA): TGCAGTGCTAGGGGTCAGAATCAGCCCCAGCATTTT. The rearrangement uses TRBV20-1 and TRBJ1-5; no definite D call. The CDR3 runs to 12 residues. The V end was cut by 3 bases, the J end by 4 bases, with 7 bases between. Germline V gene lookup returns CDR1 DFQATT and CDR2 SNEGSKA (reference sequence).

The chain uses TRBV20-1 and TRBJ1-5; D may be TRBD1 (5 bases). V lost 4 bases and J lost 7, with 14 bases in between. In germline, CDR1 is DFQATT, CDR2 SNEGSKA (reference sequence). This CDR3 is 13 amino acids long. The CDR3 spells CSATRVGTQPQHF. In nucleotides, the CDR3 is TGCAGTGCTACCAGGGTTGGTACCCAGCCCCAGCATTTT.

By share of the sample, this clonotype is medium-sized. One end of the junction fails to match germline, which may point to a read error. The rearrangement joins TRBV7-2 to TRBJ2-7; D is uncertain. Per germline, CDR1 SGHTA and CDR2 FQGNSA. This CDR3 is 12 amino acids long. This CDR3 is CASSLGRVPPDF. Here the CDR3 DNA reads TGTGCCAGCAGCTTAGGCCGGGTCCCCCCGGACTTC.

The V and J genes are TRBV11-1 and TRBJ2-3; D possibly corresponds to TRBD2 (7 bases). Trimming cost V 5 bases and J 6 bases, with 18 bases left between them. This CDR3 region has 15 residues. Germline-derived CDR1 and CDR2 are SGHAT and FQDESV (reference sequence). The chain's CDR3 is CASSLRGGAKDTQYF. The CDR3 nucleotides read TGTGCCAGCAGCCTCCGTGGGGGGGCGAAGGATACGCAGTATTTT.

The DNA for the CDR3 is TGTGCCAGCAGCTTCTGGACAGGAGACAATGGCTACACCTTC. Its translation is CASSFWTGDNGYTF. The chain is built from TRBV11-2 and TRBJ1-2; 7 bases fit TRBD1. With 3 bases clipped from V and 6 bases from J, the junction kept 7 bases outside the gene matches. The CDR3 contains 14 residues. Germline V gene data show CDR1 as SGHAT and CDR2 as FQNNGV.

There are a few counts of this clonotype. V is TRBV27 and J is TRBJ1-2; 8 nucleotides match TRBD1. Trimming at V came to 3 bases and at J to 2 bases, leaving 11 bases not matched to a gene. CDR3 size: 17 residues. Germline values: CDR1 MNHEY, CDR2 SMNVEV (reference sequence). The CDR3 nucleotides read TGTGCCAGCAGTTTTAGGACAGGGACCTCTTCAAACTATGGCTACACCTTC. Protein: CASSFRTGTSSNYGYTF.

The chain combines TRBV20-1 with TRBJ2-1; 14 bases are shared with TRBD2. Trimming at V came to 6 bases and at J to 9 bases, leaving 10 bases not matched to a gene. Germline V gene lookup returns CDR1 DFQATT and CDR2 SNEGSKA (reference sequence). The CDR3 is 15 residues long. For the CDR3, the DNA is TGCAGTGCCACAGGGACTAGCGGGAGTCTTATTGAGCAGTTCTTC. Its protein is CSATGTSGSLIEQFF.

By its share, this clonotype is medium-sized. CDR3 bases: TGTGCCAGTAGTATGAGGGCCTCCTATGGCTACACCTTC. Protein sequence: CASSMRASYGYTF. This chain links TRBV19 with TRBJ1-2; no clear D. The CDR3 length is 13 residues. Germline V gene lookup returns CDR1 LNHDA and CDR2 SQIVND (reference sequence). V was shortened by 3 bases and J by 4 bases, with 9 bases between the two germline ends.

By share, this clonotype ranks as medium-sized. J is TRBJ2-7 and V is TRBV12-3 or TRBV12-4; D is uncertain. V lost 7 bases and J 2 bases, leaving 15 bases between the germline ends. The CDR3 length is 14 residues. The CDR3: CASNLRAGPYEQYF. In nucleotides, the CDR3 is TGTGCCAGCAATCTAAGGGCCGGTCCCTACGAGCAGTACTTC.